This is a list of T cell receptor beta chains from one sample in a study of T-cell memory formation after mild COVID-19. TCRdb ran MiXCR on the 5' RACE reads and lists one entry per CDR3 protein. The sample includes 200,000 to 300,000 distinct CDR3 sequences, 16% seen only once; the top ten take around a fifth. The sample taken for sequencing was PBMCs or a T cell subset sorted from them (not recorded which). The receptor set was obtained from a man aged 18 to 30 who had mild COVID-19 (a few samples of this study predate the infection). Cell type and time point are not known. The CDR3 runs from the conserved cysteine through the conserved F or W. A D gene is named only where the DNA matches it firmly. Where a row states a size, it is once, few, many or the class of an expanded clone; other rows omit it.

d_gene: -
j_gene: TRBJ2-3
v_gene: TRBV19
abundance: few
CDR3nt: TGTGCCAGTAGTGCTCCCGGGCCCGATACGCAGTATTTT
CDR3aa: CASSAPGPDTQYF

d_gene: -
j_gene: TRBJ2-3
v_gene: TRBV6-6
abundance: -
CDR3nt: TGTGCCAGCAGTTACTCGAGGGTCTACGATACGCAGTATTTT
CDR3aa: CASSYSRVYDTQYF

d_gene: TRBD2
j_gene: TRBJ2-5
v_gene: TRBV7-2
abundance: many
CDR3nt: TGTGCCAGCAGCCTTCAGCGGGGTCGAGGAGAGACCCAGTACTTC
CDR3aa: CASSLQRGRGETQYF

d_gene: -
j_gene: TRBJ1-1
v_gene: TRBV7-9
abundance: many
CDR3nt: TGTGCCAGCAGCTCTTACAGGGATGAAGCTTTCTTT
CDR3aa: CASSSYRDEAFF

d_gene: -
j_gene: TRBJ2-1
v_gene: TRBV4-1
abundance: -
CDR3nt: TGCGCCAGCAGCCAAGATCCCGAGCGACCGTGGCAGTTCTTC
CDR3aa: CASSQDPERPWQFF

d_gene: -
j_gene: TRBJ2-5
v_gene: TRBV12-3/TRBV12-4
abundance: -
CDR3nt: TGTGCCAGCAGTTTAAGGGGCCTAGGAGAGACCCAGTACTTC
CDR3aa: CASSLRGLGETQYF

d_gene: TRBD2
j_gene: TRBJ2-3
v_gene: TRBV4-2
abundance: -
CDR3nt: TGTGCCAGCAGCCAAGCGGCTAGCGGGGCGACAGATACGCAGTATTTT
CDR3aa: CASSQAASGATDTQYF

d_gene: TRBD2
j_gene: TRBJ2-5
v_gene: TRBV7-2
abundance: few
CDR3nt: TGTGCCAGCAGCCCGACTAGCGGGGGGAGTCAAGAGACCCAGTACTTC
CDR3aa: CASSPTSGGSQETQYF

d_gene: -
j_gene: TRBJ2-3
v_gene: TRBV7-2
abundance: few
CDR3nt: TGTGCCAGCAGCTCCCAAACCCGGGGAACAGATACGCAGTATTTT
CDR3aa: CASSSQTRGTDTQYF

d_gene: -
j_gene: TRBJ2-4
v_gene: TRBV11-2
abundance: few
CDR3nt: TGTGCCAGCAGCCTAGGGTCCGGGGAAGTCATTCAGTACTTC
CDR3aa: CASSLGSGEVIQYF

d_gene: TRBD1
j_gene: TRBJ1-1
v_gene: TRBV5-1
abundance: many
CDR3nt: TGCGCCAGCAGCCTGGGGGACAGGAGGAACACTGAAGCTTTCTTT
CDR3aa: CASSLGDRRNTEAFF

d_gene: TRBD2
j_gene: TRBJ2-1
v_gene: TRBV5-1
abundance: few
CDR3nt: TGCGCCAGCAGCTCCGGACTAGCGGACTTCAATGAGCAGTTCTTC
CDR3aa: CASSSGLADFNEQFF

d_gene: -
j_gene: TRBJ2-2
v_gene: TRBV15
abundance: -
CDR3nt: TGTGCCACCAGCAGAGACAGGTCGAACACCGGGGAGCTGTTTTTT
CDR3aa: CATSRDRSNTGELFF

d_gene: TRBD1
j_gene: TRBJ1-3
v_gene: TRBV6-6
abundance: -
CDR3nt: TGTGCCAGCAGGCGAGGACAGGGGGCGCGTGGAAACACCATATATTTT
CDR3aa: CASRRGQGARGNTIYF

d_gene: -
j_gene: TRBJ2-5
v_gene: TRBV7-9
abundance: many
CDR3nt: TGTGCCAGCCGCCGTCCCGGGGAGGAGACCCAGTACTTC
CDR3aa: CASRRPGEETQYF

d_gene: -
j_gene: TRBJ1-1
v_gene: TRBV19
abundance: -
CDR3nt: TGTGCCAGTAGTATCGAAAGAAACACTGAAGCTTTCTTT
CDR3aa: CASSIERNTEAFF